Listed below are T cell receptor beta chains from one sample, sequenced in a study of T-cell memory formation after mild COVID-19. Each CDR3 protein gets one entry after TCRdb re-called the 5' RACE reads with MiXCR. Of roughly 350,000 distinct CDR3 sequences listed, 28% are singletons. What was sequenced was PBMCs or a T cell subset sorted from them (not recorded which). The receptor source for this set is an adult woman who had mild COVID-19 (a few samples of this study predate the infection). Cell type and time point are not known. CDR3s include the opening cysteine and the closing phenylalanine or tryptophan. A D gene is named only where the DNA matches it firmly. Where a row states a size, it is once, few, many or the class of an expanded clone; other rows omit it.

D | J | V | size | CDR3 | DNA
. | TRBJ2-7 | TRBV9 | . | CASSPNPGRVTYEQYF | TGTGCCAGCAGCCCCAACCCGGGCAGGGTAACCTACGAGCAGTACTTC
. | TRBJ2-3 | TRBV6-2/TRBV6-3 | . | CASSYARDIFTDTQYF | TGTGCCAGCAGTTACGCGAGGGACATATTCACAGATACGCAGTATTTT
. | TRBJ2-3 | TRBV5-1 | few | CASSSGRAGTQYF | TGCGCCAGCAGCTCGGGACGCGCGGGAACGCAGTATTTT
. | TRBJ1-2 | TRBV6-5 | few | CASSYSTQPYGYTF | TGTGCCAGCAGTTACTCCACTCAGCCCTATGGCTACACCTTC
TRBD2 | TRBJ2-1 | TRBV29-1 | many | CSVGRENEQFF | TGCAGCGTCGGGCGGGAGAATGAGCAGTTCTTC
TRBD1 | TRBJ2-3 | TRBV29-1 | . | CSVERGRTGTDTQYF | TGCAGCGTTGAGAGGGGGCGAACGGGCACAGATACGCAGTATTTT
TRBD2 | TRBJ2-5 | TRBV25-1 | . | CASSEPWGSGSPKETQYF | TGTGCCAGCAGTGAACCGTGGGGTAGCGGGAGCCCCAAAGAGACCCAGTACTTC
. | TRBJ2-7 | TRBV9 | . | CASSLSGDLSYEQYF | TGTGCCAGCAGCCTCTCAGGGGATCTCAGCTACGAGCAGTACTTC
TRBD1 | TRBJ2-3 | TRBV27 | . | CASRQGMADTQYF | TGTGCCAGCCGACAGGGGATGGCAGATACGCAGTATTTT
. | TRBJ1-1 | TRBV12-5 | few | CASYPDGSTEAFF | TGTGCTAGTTACCCGGACGGGAGCACTGAAGCTTTCTTT
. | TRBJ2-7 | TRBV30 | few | CAWSVGPEQYF | TGTGCCTGGAGTGTGGGGCCCGAGCAGTACTTC
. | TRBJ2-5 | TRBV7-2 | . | CASSAGVQTETQYF | TGTGCCAGCAGCGCAGGGGTACAGACCGAGACCCAGTACTTC
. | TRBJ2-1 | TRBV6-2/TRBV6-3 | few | CASSYTAGAPTYNEQFF | TGTGCCAGCAGTTACACGGCAGGGGCACCGACCTACAATGAGCAGTTCTTC
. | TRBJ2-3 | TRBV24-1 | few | CATSGRKSLTDTQYF | TGTGCCACCAGTGGGAGAAAGAGCCTTACAGATACGCAGTATTTT
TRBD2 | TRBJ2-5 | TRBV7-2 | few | CASSLRAGGLGETQYF | TGTGCCAGCAGCTTACGAGCGGGAGGGTTGGGAGAGACCCAGTACTTC
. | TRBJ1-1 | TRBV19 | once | CASSINRDKYTEAFF | TGTGCCAGTAGTATAAACCGGGACAAATACACTGAAGCTTTCTTT
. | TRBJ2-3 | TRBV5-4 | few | CASSLMSGTSTDTQYF | TGTGCCAGCAGCCTCATGTCAGGGACTAGCACAGATACGCAGTATTTT
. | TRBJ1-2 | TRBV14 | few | CASSQEVYAGYTF | TGTGCCAGCAGCCAAGAAGTCTACGCTGGCTACACCTTC
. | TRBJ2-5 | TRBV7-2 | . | CASSKLETQYF | TGTGCCAGCAGCAAGTTGGAGACCCAGTACTTC
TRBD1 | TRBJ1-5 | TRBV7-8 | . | CASSIGRDSRNQPQHF | TGTGCCAGCAGCATCGGCCGGGACAGCCGCAATCAGCCCCAGCATTTT
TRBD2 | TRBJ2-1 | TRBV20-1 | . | CSARTSGSSYNEQFF | TGCAGTGCTAGGACTAGCGGGAGCTCCTACAATGAGCAGTTCTTC
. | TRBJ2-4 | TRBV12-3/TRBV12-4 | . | CASRGSIQYF | TGTGCCAGCAGGGGGAGCATTCAGTACTTC
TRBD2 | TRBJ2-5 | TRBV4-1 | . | CASSQRSGAGETQYF | TGCGCCAGCAGCCAACGGAGCGGGGCTGGAGAGACCCAGTACTTC
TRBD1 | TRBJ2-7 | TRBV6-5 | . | CASSNTGVSYEQYF | TGTGCCAGCAGTAACACAGGGGTTTCCTACGAGCAGTACTTC
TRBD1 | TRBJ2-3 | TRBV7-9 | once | CASTVQTGGESDTQYF | TGTGCCAGCACCGTCCAGACAGGGGGCGAATCAGATACGCAGTATTTT
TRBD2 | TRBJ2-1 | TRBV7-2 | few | CASSPRPSGAFDNEQFF | TGTGCCAGCAGCCCAAGGCCTAGCGGGGCCTTTGACAATGAGCAGTTCTTC
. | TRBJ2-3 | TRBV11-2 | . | CASGQGGKADTQYF | TGTGCCAGCGGCCAGGGGGGAAAGGCAGATACGCAGTATTTT
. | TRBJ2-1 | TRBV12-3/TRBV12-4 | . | CASSGGGDEQFF | TGTGCCAGCAGTGGGGGCGGGGATGAGCAGTTCTTC
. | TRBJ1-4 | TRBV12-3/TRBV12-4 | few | CASSRAGGEKLFF | TGTGCCAGCTCACGGGCGGGGGGTGAAAAACTGTTTTTT
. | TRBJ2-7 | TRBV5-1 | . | CASSLREGVPRYEQYF | TGCGCCAGCAGCCTCCGAGAAGGGGTACCTCGCTACGAGCAGTACTTC
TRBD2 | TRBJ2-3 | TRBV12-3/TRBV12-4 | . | CASRPLAGGLTDTQYF | TGTGCCAGCAGGCCCTTAGCGGGGGGGCTCACAGATACGCAGTATTTT
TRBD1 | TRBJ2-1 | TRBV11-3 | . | CASSLGDRDGNEQFF | TGTGCCAGCAGCTTAGGGGACAGGGATGGAAATGAGCAGTTCTTC
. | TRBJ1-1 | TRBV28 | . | CASTVSHRNTEAFF | TGTGCCAGCACCGTATCACACCGGAACACTGAAGCTTTCTTT
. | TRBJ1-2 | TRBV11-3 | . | CASSSDGNNYGYTF | TGTGCCAGCAGCTCAGACGGAAATAACTATGGCTACACCTTC
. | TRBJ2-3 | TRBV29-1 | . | CSVEFNFYTQYF | TGCAGCGTTGAATTTAATTTTTATACGCAGTATTTT
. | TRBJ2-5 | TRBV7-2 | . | CASSPRGPLETQYF | TGTGCCAGCAGCCCCCGGGGACCTCTAGAGACCCAGTACTTC
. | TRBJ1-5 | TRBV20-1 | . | CSARVSRGRIGGQPQHF | TGCAGTGCTAGAGTTTCCAGGGGCCGGATTGGTGGGCAGCCCCAGCATTTT
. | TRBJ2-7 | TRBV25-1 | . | CASSEYSGSYEQYF | TGTGCCAGCAGTGAATACTCAGGTTCCTACGAGCAGTACTTC
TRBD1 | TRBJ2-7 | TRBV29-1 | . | CSATGESRNEQYF | TGCAGCGCCACAGGGGAATCAAGGAACGAGCAGTACTTC
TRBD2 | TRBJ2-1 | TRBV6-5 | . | CASSPGTSGRIEQFF | TGTGCCAGCAGTCCCGGGACTAGCGGGAGGATTGAGCAGTTCTTC
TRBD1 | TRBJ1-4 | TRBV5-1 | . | CASSPAGQGTNEKLFF | TGCGCCAGCAGCCCCGCCGGACAGGGAACTAATGAAAAACTGTTTTTT
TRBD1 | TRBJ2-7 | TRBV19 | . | CASGDRVGEQYF | TGTGCCAGTGGGGACAGGGTGGGGGAGCAGTACTTC
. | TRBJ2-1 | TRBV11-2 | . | CASSWVQGPPSSYNEQFF | TGTGCCAGCAGCTGGGTACAGGGCCCACCGAGCTCCTACAATGAGCAGTTCTTC
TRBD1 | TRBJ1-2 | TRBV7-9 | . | CASSLARGTVPFYGYTF | TGTGCCAGCAGCTTAGCGCGCGGGACAGTCCCTTTCTATGGCTACACCTTC
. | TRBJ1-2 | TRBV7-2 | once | CASSLGDITRGGYTF | TGTGCCAGCAGCTTAGGGGACATCACACGGGGCGGCTACACCTTC
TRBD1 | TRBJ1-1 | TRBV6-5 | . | CASRLTRTGMNTEAFF | TGTGCCAGCAGGCTTACCCGGACAGGGATGAACACTGAAGCTTTCTTT
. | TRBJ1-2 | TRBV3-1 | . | CASSPGAVDGYTF | TGTGCCAGCAGCCCAGGAGCAGTGGATGGCTACACCTTC
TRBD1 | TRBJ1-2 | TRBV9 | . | CASSVGDRGGYGYTF | TGTGCCAGCAGCGTAGGGGACAGGGGTGGATATGGCTACACCTTC
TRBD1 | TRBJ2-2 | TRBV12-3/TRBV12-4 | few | CASSPWSSGQTNTGELFF | TGTGCCAGCAGTCCATGGTCTTCGGGACAGACGAACACCGGGGAGCTGTTTTTT
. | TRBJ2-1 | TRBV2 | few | CASSPVRYNEQFF | TGTGCCAGCAGTCCGGTTCGGTACAATGAGCAGTTCTTC
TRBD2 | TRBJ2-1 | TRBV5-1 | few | CASSLGTSRPNEQFF | TGCGCCAGCAGCCTCGGGACTAGCCGACCCAATGAGCAGTTCTTC
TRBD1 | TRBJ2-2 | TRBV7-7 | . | CASSAGTGAPGELFF | TGTGCCAGCAGCGCAGGGACAGGGGCACCGGGGGAGCTGTTTTTT
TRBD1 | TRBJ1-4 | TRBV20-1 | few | CSAKDRGATNEKLFF | TGCAGTGCTAAGGACAGGGGAGCAACTAATGAAAAACTGTTTTTT